The clone carrying this TCR beta chain was seen once. Deletions cut 7 bases from V and 3 bases from J, with 13 bases between. This CDR3 spans 15 amino acids. In germline, CDR1 is WSHSY, CDR2 SAAADI. This sample is drawn from a study of cytomegalovirus exposure and HLA in healthy donors. The primer mix had 60 Vbeta and 13 Jbeta primers. Sequencing used immunoSEQ multiplex PCR; TCRdb keeps in-frame clones, though not all of them. The sample records roughly 180,000 clones, approximately 79% being singletons. The chain couples TRBV10-2 to TRBJ2-6; D unclear. The receptor comes from a man aged 50 to 60 in good health and CMV-seropositive. Sequencing used PBMCs. This chain's CDR3 is CASNDRYYGANVLTF. The CDR3 DNA is TGCGCCAGCAATGACCGGTATTATGGGGCCAACGTCCTGACTTTC.